A selection of T cell receptor beta chains follows, all from one sample in a study of PD-1 blockade in classical Hodgkin lymphoma. Profiled with immunoSEQ multiplex PCR; TCRdb holds only in-frame clones, not every one. The data contain over 20,000 clones, 75% to 90% of them singletons. The input for sequencing was peripheral blood mononuclear cells (PBMCs), taken before the fourth cycle of nivolumab. The source of these receptors is a human donor with classical Hodgkin lymphoma. The CDR3 runs from the conserved cysteine through the conserved F or W. The D gene is left open where the match is weak. The size field is filled for only some rows; it gives once, few, many or a size class.

D gene	V gene	J gene	clone size	CDR3 DNA	CDR3 protein
.	TRBV6-4	TRBJ2-2	.	TGTGCCAGCAGCCCATCACCAGGGACCGGGGAGCTGTTTTTT	CASSPSPGTGELFF
TRBD1	TRBV4-2	TRBJ1-4	.	TGTGCCAGCAGCCAAGAGGACAGGGCCAATGAAAAACTGTTTTTT	CASSQEDRANEKLFF
.	TRBV9	TRBJ2-7	.	TGTGCCAGCAGCGTAGGGGCGGGGTTATACGAGCAGTACTTC	CASSVGAGLYEQYF
TRBD1	TRBV19	TRBJ1-1	few	TGTGCCAGTAGTAGGGACAGGGTATCGTCGGACACTGAAGCTTTCTTT	CASSRDRVSSDTEAFF
.	TRBV6-5	TRBJ2-7	.	TGTGCCAGCAGTTACTCTCGAGAGACCTACGAGCAGTACTTC	CASSYSRETYEQYF
.	TRBV5-1	TRBJ2-3	.	TGCGCCAGCAGCTTGTACCAACTAGCAACAGATACGCAGTATTTT	CASSLYQLATDTQYF
.	TRBV19	TRBJ1-5	.	TGTGCCAGTAGTATCCCAGGGTCTAGGTCTCAGCCCCAGCATTTT	CASSIPGSRSQPQHF
.	TRBV7-9	TRBJ2-3	.	TGTGCCAGCAGCCCCCCCCCTAGCACAGATACGCAGTATTTT	CASSPPPSTDTQYF
.	TRBV2	TRBJ1-4	.	TGTGCCAGCAGTGGGGTCGGTGAAAAACTGTTTTTT	CASSGVGEKLFF
.	TRBV28	TRBJ1-2	.	TGTGCCAGCAGTATCGCCCCAGGGGCGCCCTATGGCTACACCTTC	CASSIAPGAPYGYTF
.	TRBV19	TRBJ1-4	.	TGTGCCAGTAGTAGAGGGCCTGCAACTAATGAAAAACTGTTTTTT	CASSRGPATNEKLFF
TRBD1	TRBV4-2	TRBJ1-1	.	TGTGCCAGCAGCCAAGAAGGGACAGGGGGGGGCACTGAAGCTTTCTTT	CASSQEGTGGGTEAFF
.	TRBV27	TRBJ2-5	.	TGTGCCAGCAGTTTCGCCCAAGAGACCCAGTACTTC	CASSFAQETQYF
TRBD2	TRBV5-6	TRBJ2-1	.	TGTGCCAGCAGCTCCGACCCTAGCGGGGGGGCCCGGCGACACAATGAGCAGTTCTTC	CASSSDPSGGARRHNEQFF
.	TRBV4-3	TRBJ1-2	once	TGCGCCAGCAGCCAAGATCTTGGGGGAGGGTTTGGCTACACCTTC	CASSQDLGGGFGYTF
.	TRBV4-3	TRBJ2-1	few	TGCGCCAGCAGCCAAGCGTGGCAGGGCTCCTACAATGAGCAGTTCTTC	CASSQAWQGSYNEQFF
TRBD2	TRBV4-1	TRBJ2-1	.	TGCGCCAGCAGCCATCCGGGGGGGCCTGCCGGGATAAGCTCCTACAATGAGCAGTTCTTC	CASSHPGGPAGISSYNEQFF
.	TRBV28	TRBJ2-7	once	TGTGCCAGCAGTATCCAGACAGGCACCCCCTACGAGCAGTACTTC	CASSIQTGTPYEQYF